The 21 T cell receptor beta chains below all came from one sample that was sequenced in a study of OX40 agonist ivuxolimab in advanced cancers. Generated by immunoSEQ multiplex PCR, the TCRdb table keeps only in-frame clones and is missing some. The repertoire holds around 100,000 clones, with roughly 89% as singletons. Material: CD4+ or CD8+ T cells sorted from blood, obtained in a trial of the OX40 agonist ivuxolimab. Receptors were obtained from an adult with an advanced solid tumor such as melanoma, head and neck, liver or kidney cancer.

The genes are TRBV5-1 and TRBJ2-7; maybe TRBD1 (5 bases). V was pared by 3 bases and J by 7 bases, with 8 bases between. The CDR3 runs 11 residues. The V gene's germline CDR1 is SGHRS and CDR2 YFSETQ. CDR3 residues: CASSWKGEQYF. The DNA of the CDR3 is TGCGCCAGCAGCTGGAAGGGGGAGCAGTACTTC.

Here the CDR3 reads CASSLVTGLAEAFF. CDR3 DNA sequence: TGTGCCAGCAGCTTAGTTACGGGGCTAGCTGAAGCTTTCTTT. The rearrangement joins TRBV11-1 to TRBJ1-1, with D possibly being TRBD1 (5 bases). Trimming left V 1 base short and J 6 bases short, with 12 bases between. CDR1 is SGHAT, CDR2 FQDESV, per germline (reference sequence). This CDR3 region has 14 residues.

J is TRBJ1-2 and V is TRBV18; D unresolved. This CDR3 comprises 13 residues. V was pared by 2 bases and J by 5 bases, with 9 bases between. In germline, CDR1 is KGHSH, CDR2 LQKENI. The CDR3 bases are TGTGCCAGCTCACCAGAAGTCGCTTATGGCTACACCTTC. It encodes CASSPEVAYGYTF.

This clone was recorded only once. The chain couples TRBV30 to TRBJ1-1, with 7 bases that match TRBD1. Germline V CDR1 and CDR2: GTSNPN, SVGIG (reference sequence). The V gene end was trimmed by 2 bases and the J gene end by 5 bases; junction bases not matched to a gene: 5. This CDR3 has 13 residues. The chain's CDR3 is CAWSTGVGTEAFF. CDR3 sequence (DNA): TGTGCCTGGAGTACAGGGGTAGGGACTGAAGCTTTCTTT.

The genes are TRBV5-1 and TRBJ2-3; the D is unclear. The CDR3 is 17 residues long. The V end was cut by 2 bases, the J end by 2 bases, with 18 bases between. Germline V CDR1 and CDR2: SGHRS, YFSETQ. The CDR3 DNA sequence: TGCGCCAGCAGCTTTCCCTTAGTGGGTCGGCCCACAGATACGCAGTATTTT. This encodes CASSFPLVGRPTDTQYF.

This clone appeared once. The chain employs TRBV5-1 and TRBJ2-3, with D uncertain. Between the trimmed V and J ends, which lost 7 bases and 0 bases, there was a span of 12 bases. The CDR3 runs 14 residues. Germline CDR1 SGHRS, CDR2 YFSETQ. CDR3 sequence (DNA): TGCGCCAGCGGGCCCGTTCAAAGCACAGATACGCAGTATTTT. Translated: CASGPVQSTDTQYF.

V and J are TRBV7-6 and TRBJ2-2; D call uncertain. There are 12 residues in the CDR3. CDR1 and CDR2 from the germline V gene are SGHVS and FNYEAQ. V dropped 4 bases and J dropped 7 bases, with 7 bases sitting between them. The CDR3 here is CASSSSGGELFF. In DNA form, the CDR3 reads TGTGCCAGCAGCTCCTCGGGCGGGGAGCTGTTTTTT.

The chain employs TRBV30 and TRBJ2-2; D may be TRBD2 (5 bases). The CDR3 extends over 17 amino acids. Trimming removed 2 bases from V and 5 bases from J, with 21 bases in between. CDR1 is GTSNPN and CDR2 is SVGIG in the germline V gene (reference sequence). The CDR3 is CAWSPGLAGLGTGELFF. The CDR3 nucleotides read TGTGCCTGGAGTCCCGGCCTAGCCGGATTAGGAACCGGGGAGCTGTTTTTT.

The chain has TRBV27 and TRBJ1-1; TRBD1 aligns across 8 bases. Trimming removed 6 bases from V and 11 bases from J; junction bases left unmatched: 11. The germline V gene encodes CDR1 MNHEY and CDR2 SMNVEV (reference sequence). The length of the CDR3 is 13 residues. The CDR3 protein is CASRSGQGGLAFF. The CDR3 DNA sequence: TGTGCCAGCAGATCCGGACAGGGTGGTTTGGCTTTCTTT.

The chain couples TRBV6-1 to TRBJ2-1, with D possibly TRBD1 on 5 matching bases. Germline values: CDR1 MNHNS, CDR2 SASEGT. CDR3 size: 16 residues. Trimming pared 0 bases from V and 0 bases from J, leaving 9 bases between. CDR3 region: CASSEASQGSYNEQFF. The CDR3 coding sequence is TGTGCCAGCAGTGAAGCGTCCCAGGGCTCCTACAATGAGCAGTTCTTC.

Comment on this clone: This CDR3 is also generated by other DNA sequences in the sample. The rearrangement uses TRBV5-1 and TRBJ1-1; D uncertain. Germline assignment: CDR1 SGHRS and CDR2 YFSETQ. The CDR3 loop spans 14 amino acids. V lost 4 bases to trimming and J lost 1 base, with 11 bases between them. The CDR3 DNA reads as TGCGCCAGCAGCCTGCGGACGGGGAACACTGAAGCTTTCTTT. Its protein is CASSLRTGNTEAFF. The complete variable domain, with remaining parts taken from reference TRBV5-1 and TRBJ1-1, reads KAGVTQTPRYLIKTRGQQVTLSCSPISGHRSVSWYQQTPGQGLQFLFEYFSETQRNKGNFPGRFSGRQFSNSRSEMNVSTLELGDSALYLCASSLRTGNTEAFFGQGTRLTVV.

In nucleotides, the CDR3 is TGTGCCAGCAGCCCCCGACTAGCGGGTTTCACAGATACGCAGTATTTT. Encoded protein: CASSPRLAGFTDTQYF. J is TRBJ2-3 and V is TRBV7-7, with 10 bases matching TRBD2. The CDR3 is made up of 16 amino acids. V trimming: 5 bases; J trimming: 2 bases; junction bases outside the gene matches: 7. Germline loops: CDR1 SSHAT, CDR2 FNYEAQ (reference sequence).

The chain uses TRBV9 and TRBJ1-2, with D unclear. Trimming removed 0 bases at V and 2 bases at J, with 2 bases between. The CDR3 consists of 12 residues. Per the germline V gene, CDR1 is SGDLS and CDR2 is YYNGEE. The CDR3 is CASSVVNYGYTF. CDR3 bases: TGTGCCAGCAGCGTAGTCAACTATGGCTACACCTTC.

The DNA for the CDR3 is TGTGCCAGCAGTATGAAGGGGGGTGGTCCCCTCCACTTT. It yields the protein CASSMKGGGPLHF. The chain recombines TRBV6-1 with TRBJ1-6; D perhaps matches TRBD1 (6 bases). Trimming left V 5 bases short and J 13 bases short, with 15 bases between. The CDR3 sequence is 13 residues long. Per the germline V gene, CDR1 is MNHNS and CDR2 is SASEGT.

The chain couples TRBV18 to TRBJ2-1; 14 nucleotides agree with TRBD2. The CDR3 spans 17 residues. Germline V lookup: CDR1 KGHSH, CDR2 LQKENI. The junction had 11 bases not matched to a gene; V was cut back by 6 bases and J by 7 bases. CDR3 sequence: CASSGTSGSTTLNEQFF. In DNA form, the CDR3 reads TGTGCCAGCTCCGGGACTAGCGGGAGTACCACTCTTAATGAGCAGTTCTTC.

The chain carries TRBV29-1 and TRBJ1-3; no reliable D call. The CDR3 consists of 13 residues. V lost 7 bases and J lost 5, with 15 bases in between. In germline, CDR1 is SQVTM, CDR2 ANQGSEA. The CDR3 DNA sequence: TGCAGCGCCCGGACGGACTCACGAAACACCATATATTTT. It is translated as CSARTDSRNTIYF. The variable domain in full, completed from reference TRBV29-1 and TRBJ1-3, reads SAVISQKPSRDICQRGTSLTIQCQVDSQVTMMFWYRQQPGQSLTLIATANQGSEATYESGFVIDKFPISRPNLTFSTLTVSNMSPEDSSIYLCSARTDSRNTIYFGEGSWLTVV.

The genes are TRBV2 and TRBJ1-4; D uncertain. The CDR3 runs 14 residues. Trimming took 5 bases from V and 8 from J, leaving 15 bases between them. Germline V gene lookup returns CDR1 SNHLY and CDR2 FYNNEI. The CDR3 region is CASSSGSLPEKLFF. The CDR3 bases are TGTGCCAGCAGTTCCGGGTCTTTGCCGGAAAAACTGTTTTTT.

This chain connects TRBV5-6 to TRBJ1-2; D gene uncertain. There are 14 residues in the CDR3. The ends were cut back, 4 bases at V and 8 bases at J, with 18 bases in the middle. Germline lookup yields CDR1 SGHDT and CDR2 YYEEEE. CDR3 loop: CASSTRAARAGYTF. The CDR3 DNA follows: TGTGCCAGCAGCACACGGGCCGCGCGGGCGGGCTACACCTTC.

This sequence joins TRBV7-3 and TRBJ2-2, with 7 bases lining up with TRBD2. The junction had 3 bases not matched to a gene; V was cut back by 4 bases and J by 7 bases. Germline V CDR1 and CDR2: SGHTA, FQGTGA. The CDR3 runs 13 residues. The CDR3 reads CASSSRTSGELFF. CDR3 in DNA: TGTGCCAGCAGCTCGAGGACTAGCGGGGAGCTGTTTTTT.

The rearrangement joins TRBV19 to TRBJ1-5, with 9 bases fitting TRBD1. Germline loops: CDR1 LNHDA, CDR2 SQIVND (reference sequence). Unmatched junction bases numbered 12, after V lost 8 bases and J lost 4 bases. This CDR3 spans 16 amino acids. The CDR3 reads CASCEGTGLLNQPQHF. The CDR3, as DNA: TGTGCCAGTTGCGAAGGGACAGGGCTATTGAATCAGCCCCAGCATTTT.

The chain is built from TRBV18 and TRBJ2-5, with TRBD2 as a possible D gene (5 bases). Germline CDR1 is KGHSH and CDR2 is LQKENI. The CDR3 is 16 residues long. V shed 0 bases and J shed 2 bases, with 13 bases lying between them. The CDR3 DNA follows: TGTGCCAGCTCACCACCGTGGGCCGGGAAACAAGAGACCCAGTACTTC. This translates into CASSPPWAGKQETQYF.